These 9 T cell receptor beta chains share one sample of origin, sequenced in a study of blood T cell repertoires in COVID-19. Clones were sequenced by immunoSEQ multiplex PCR, and TCRdb holds only the in-frame ones, with some missing. The sample lists 90,000 to 140,000 clones; around 81% were seen once. The specimen sequenced was peripheral blood. Receptors originate from a man aged 80 or over with acute or convalescent COVID-19.

The chain recombines TRBV18 with TRBJ1-6, with D unresolved. The CDR3 runs 14 residues. CDR1 is KGHSH, CDR2 LQKENI, per germline. Trimming stripped 2 bases from V and 5 bases from J, with 7 bases between. CDR3: CASSPSPNNSPLHF. As DNA, the CDR3 is TGTGCCAGCTCACCATCCCCCAATAATTCACCCCTCCACTTT. The complete variable domain, with remaining parts taken from reference TRBV18 and TRBJ1-6, reads NAGVMQNPRHLVRRRGQEARLRCSPMKGHSHVYWYRQLPEEGLKFMVYLQKENIIDESGMPKERFSAEFPKEGPSILRIQQVVRGDSAAYFCASSPSPNNSPLHFGNGTRLTVT.

The chain uses TRBV29-1 and TRBJ2-3; D unresolved. The CDR3 is 12 residues long. V was pared by 3 bases and J by 0 bases, with 4 bases between. Germline CDR1 SQVTM, CDR2 ANQGSEA. The CDR3 DNA is TGCAGCGTTGAGGCCAGCACAGATACGCAGTATTTT. It yields the protein CSVEASTDTQYF.

The chain employs TRBV6-5 and TRBJ1-5; 8 nucleotides align to TRBD1. Germline V lookup: CDR1 MNHEY, CDR2 SVGAGI. V trimming: 4 bases; J trimming: 7 bases; junction bases outside the gene matches: 6. The CDR3 extends over 14 amino acids. The CDR3: CASSSTGAEQPQHF. CDR3 DNA sequence: TGTGCCAGCAGTTCGACAGGGGCCGAACAGCCCCAGCATTTT.

J is TRBJ2-5 and V is TRBV7-3, with D maybe TRBD1 (5 bases). The CDR3 runs 14 residues. V shed 5 bases and J shed 5 bases, with 15 bases lying between them. From germline, CDR1 is SGHTA and CDR2 FQGTGA. DNA of the CDR3: TGTGCCAGCAGCCTCGCAGGGTGGGGTGAGACCCAGTACTTC. It is translated as CASSLAGWGETQYF.

The rearrangement links TRBV3-1 (or the pseudogene TRBV3-2) to TRBJ2-3; 7 bases are a match to TRBD2. Germline CDR1 LGHDT, CDR2 YNNKEL (reference sequence). This CDR3 spans 13 amino acids. The ends lost 0 bases at V and 13 bases at J; junction bases unmatched: 7. The CDR3 sequence: CASSQESSGPKYF. For the CDR3, the DNA is TGTGCCAGCAGCCAAGAGTCTAGCGGCCCGAAGTATTTT.

This chain connects TRBV19 to TRBJ2-3; TRBD1 aligns across 7 bases. The CDR3 consists of 13 residues. Trimming cost V 10 bases and J 0 bases; bases outside gene matches: 4. Germline CDR1 is LNHDA and CDR2 is SQIVND (reference sequence). CDR3: CAIKDRSTDTQYF. CDR3 coding DNA: TGTGCCATAAAGGACAGGAGCACAGATACGCAGTATTTT.

The V and J genes are TRBV30 and TRBJ1-2, with 8 bases aligning to TRBD1. There are 16 residues in the CDR3. Germline V gene sequence: CDR1 GTSNPN, CDR2 SVGIG (reference sequence). With 0 bases clipped from V and 5 bases from J, the junction kept 11 bases outside the gene matches. In nucleotides, the CDR3 is TGTGCCTGGAGTGTACCCGGACAGGGTGAAAGGTATGGCTACACCTTC. This codes for CAWSVPGQGERYGYTF.

This sequence joins TRBV27 and TRBJ2-7; D remains unclear. Germline V lookup: CDR1 MNHEY, CDR2 SMNVEV (reference sequence). This CDR3 is 11 amino acids long. The V end was cut by 5 bases, the J end by 3 bases, with 5 bases between. This CDR3 is CASSTGYEQYF. In nucleotides, the CDR3 is TGTGCCAGCAGTACCGGCTACGAGCAGTACTTC.

This clone was picked up a small number of times. This chain connects TRBV6-4 to TRBJ2-2; 7 bases map to TRBD2. The CDR3 is 16 residues long. The germline V gene has CDR1 MRHNA and CDR2 SNTAGT. The J segment lost 4 bases and the V segment lost 5 bases, leaving 10 bases of the junction unmatched. CDR3 DNA sequence: TGTGCCAGCAGTCTAACGGGAGGAATCGGCACCGGGGAGCTGTTTTTT. This codes for CASSLTGGIGTGELFF.